Following are 5 T cell receptor beta chains from one sample sequenced in a study of blood T cells in healthy people across ages. Primed by a sample-barcoded 5' primer and a J-beta primer mix, a second PCR proceeded for about 7 to 12 cycles. TCRdb fed the 5' RACE reads into MiXCR, producing one record per CDR3 protein. This table has under 1,000,000 distinct CDR3 sequences, 46% appearing once. The specimen sequenced was blood. These receptors came from an elderly man in good health.

This CDR3 is CASSRRTSGSRPETQYF. The CDR3 region has the DNA TGTGCCAGCAGCCGACGGACTAGCGGGAGTAGACCAGAGACCCAGTACTTC. The chain combines TRBV7-2 with TRBJ2-5; 13 positions match TRBD2. V shed 5 bases, J shed 4 bases, and the junction held 10 bases outside the gene matches. Germline V gives CDR1 SGHTA, CDR2 FQGNSA. The CDR3 covers 17 residues.

This sequence joins TRBV3-1 and TRBJ2-3; no clear D. V shed 2 bases and J shed 10 bases, with 10 bases lying between them. The length of the CDR3 is 12 residues. Per the germline V gene, CDR1 is LGHDT and CDR2 is YNNKEL (reference sequence). The CDR3 bases are TGTGCCAGCAGCCAATCTCCCTGGGCGCAGTATTTT. Its translation is CASSQSPWAQYF.

The CDR3: CSASHSGRGSYNEQYF. The CDR3 nucleotides read TGCAGTGCTTCACATAGCGGGAGGGGCTCCTACAATGAGCAGTACTTC. The chain is built from TRBV20-1 and TRBJ2-7, with TRBD2 identical over 11 bases. Germline CDR1 DFQATT, CDR2 SNEGSKA (reference sequence). V was clipped by 5 bases and J by 7 bases; unmatched bases: 16. The CDR3 runs to 16 residues.

V gene TRBV20-1 combines with J gene TRBJ1-1, with D uncertain. The V and J ends lost 1 base and 3 bases respectively, with 6 bases between them. Per germline, CDR1 DFQATT and CDR2 SNEGSKA (reference sequence). This CDR3 region has 12 residues. The CDR3 coding sequence is TGCAGTGCTAGAGGGCCTGACACTGAAGCTTTCTTT. Protein product: CSARGPDTEAFF.

This clonotype occurred a few times. V and J are TRBV4-1 and TRBJ2-1, with TRBD1 matching 7 bases. The germline CDR1 and CDR2 sequences are MGHRA and YSYEKL. This CDR3 has 16 amino acids. With V trimmed by 5 bases and J by 7 bases, 14 bases remained unmatched. This CDR3 is CASSGATGSTGNEQFF. The CDR3 DNA sequence: TGCGCCAGCAGCGGGGCGACAGGGAGCACAGGGAATGAGCAGTTCTTC.